These 29 T cell receptor beta chains came from one sample sequenced in a study of blood T cell repertoires in COVID-19. Repertoires were generated with immunoSEQ multiplex PCR, while TCRdb's copy carries only in-frame clones and drops some. The sample records approximately 250,000 clones, approximately 86% being singletons. Sequencing was carried out using PBMCs or T cells enriched from blood (not recorded which). Receptors were obtained from a woman in her 30s who had recovered from COVID-19.

This rearrangement joins TRBV5-1 to TRBJ2-1; maybe TRBD2 (5 bases). The germline CDR1 and CDR2 sequences are SGHRS and YFSETQ. Trimming pared 4 bases from V and 6 bases from J, leaving 14 bases between. There are 14 residues in the CDR3. The CDR3 region is CASSPQPRGNEQFF. The CDR3, as DNA: TGCGCCAGCAGCCCCCAGCCCCGGGGCAATGAGCAGTTCTTC.

This chain links TRBV7-9 with TRBJ1-1; 7 positions agree with TRBD1. Germline CDR1 reads SEHNR; CDR2 reads FQNEAQ (reference sequence). The CDR3 is 15 residues long. After removal of 1 base from V and 4 bases from J, the junction contained 6 bases not matched to a gene. CDR3 bases: TGTGCCAGCAGCTTAGGGAGGGGGCACGGCACTGAAGCTTTCTTT. Translating it yields CASSLGRGHGTEAFF.

The rearrangement uses TRBV6-5 and TRBJ2-7; TRBD2 matches 11 bases. Per the germline V gene, CDR1 is MNHEY and CDR2 is SVGAGI. CDR3 length equals 15 residues. V lost 5 bases to trimming and J lost 3 bases; unmatched junction nucleotides: 6. In nucleotides, the CDR3 is TGTGCCAGCAGTCAGACCGGGACTAGCGGCTACGAGCAGTACTTC. Its translation is CASSQTGTSGYEQYF.

This chain uses TRBV7-9 with TRBJ2-7; TRBD1 matches 7 bases. The CDR3 has 15 residues. V gave up 3 bases and J gave up 3 bases; unmatched junction bases: 8. Germline CDR1 and CDR2: SEHNR and FQNEAQ (reference sequence). In DNA, the CDR3 is TGTGCCAGCAGCTTTGTGCAGGGGGTTATCTACGAGCAGTACTTC. Protein product: CASSFVQGVIYEQYF.

V is TRBV2 and J is TRBJ1-6; D is possibly TRBD1 (5 bases). The V end lost 3 bases, the J end lost 9 bases, and 9 bases lay between the germline ends. CDR3 size: 13 residues. CDR1 SNHLY and CDR2 FYNNEI come from the germline V gene. The CDR3 nucleotides read TGTGCCAGCAGTGACAGGGCTGGTTCACCCCTCCACTTT. Protein sequence: CASSDRAGSPLHF.

The chain links TRBV27 to TRBJ1-4; 8 bases are a match to TRBD1. Germline loops: CDR1 MNHEY, CDR2 SMNVEV (reference sequence). The length of the CDR3 is 17 residues. V was pared by 2 bases and J by 6 bases, with 11 bases of the junction left unmatched. The CDR3 DNA reads TGTGCCAGCAGTTTAAGGGGCAGGGGGCGCGGGGATGAAAAACTGTTTTTT. This sequence encodes CASSLRGRGRGDEKLFF.

The chain couples TRBV5-6 to TRBJ1-1; 7 nucleotides line up with TRBD1. The CDR3 runs to 16 residues. Per germline, CDR1 SGHDT and CDR2 YYEEEE. The V gene end was trimmed by 0 bases and the J gene end by 0 bases; junction bases not matched to a gene: 5. The chain's CDR3 is CASSLVGRGMNTEAFF. The CDR3 nucleotides are TGTGCCAGCAGCTTGGTCGGCAGGGGGATGAACACTGAAGCTTTCTTT.

The count of this clone is one. The chain carries TRBV6-5 and TRBJ1-1, with TRBD1 as a possible D gene (6 bases). Germline V gene sequence: CDR1 MNHEY, CDR2 SVGAGI. The CDR3 is 14 amino acids. V was cut by 6 bases and J by 5 bases, with 16 bases left in between. CDR3 bases: TGTGCCAGCAGGGCTCGGGGGGGGCGAACTGAAGCTTTCTTT. Its protein product is CASRARGGRTEAFF.

The table lists this clone with a count of one. This chain connects TRBV5-8 to TRBJ2-7; TRBD1 matches at 7 bases. V shed 4 bases, J shed 3 bases, and the junction held 10 bases outside the gene matches. Looked up from germline, CDR1 is SGHTS and CDR2 is YDEGEE. This CDR3 is built from 15 residues. This CDR3 is CASSADRDSYYEQYF. The CDR3 region has the DNA TGTGCCAGCAGCGCTGACAGGGACAGTTACTACGAGCAGTACTTC.

V usage is TRBV11-2 and J usage is TRBJ2-1, with TRBD2 matching over 9 bases. The germline CDR1 and CDR2 sequences are SGHAT and FQNNGV. The CDR3 consists of 17 residues. The trim removed 2 bases at V and 9 bases at J, leaving 14 bases unmatched. The DNA for the CDR3 is TGTGCCAGCAGCTTAAGGAAAGCGGGACTAGCTACCGCTGAGCAGTTCTTC. It yields the protein CASSLRKAGLATAEQFF.

This chain joins TRBV19 and TRBJ1-6; possible D gene TRBD1, 5 bases. Germline CDR1 reads LNHDA; CDR2 reads SQIVND (reference sequence). The CDR3 loop spans 15 amino acids. With 3 bases removed from V and 6 bases from J, the gap between germline ends came to 12 bases. CDR3: CASSIPGLINSPLHF. CDR3 coding DNA: TGTGCCAGTAGTATCCCGGGACTGATTAATTCACCCCTCCACTTT. Combining the CDR3 with reference TRBV19 and TRBJ1-6 gives the whole variable domain DGGITQSPKYLFRKEGQNVTLSCEQNLNHDAMYWYRQDPGQGLRLIYYSQIVNDFQKGDIAEGYSVSREKKESFPLTVTSAQKNPTAFYLCASSIPGLINSPLHFGNGTRLTVT.

The chain carries TRBV11-1 and TRBJ2-5; 9 nucleotides match TRBD2. The CDR3 totals 16 residues. Germline-derived CDR1 and CDR2 are SGHAT and FQDESV (reference sequence). The J segment lost 5 bases and the V segment lost 0 bases, leaving 7 bases of the junction unmatched. CDR3 sequence reads: CASSLALRGGLETQYF. In DNA, the CDR3 is TGTGCCAGCAGCTTAGCGTTGCGGGGGGGCCTGGAGACCCAGTACTTC.

The rearrangement uses TRBV2 and TRBJ2-5; TRBD2 matches at 8 bases. The germline V gene encodes CDR1 SNHLY and CDR2 FYNNEI. The CDR3 extends over 13 amino acids. V lost 5 bases, J lost 5 bases, and 4 bases stayed unmatched. CDR3 protein: CASSSGLAETQYF. The CDR3 DNA is TGTGCCAGCAGTTCCGGACTAGCCGAGACCCAGTACTTC.

The rearrangement uses TRBV24-1 and TRBJ1-2, with 9 nucleotides matching TRBD1. V shed 3 bases, J shed 5 bases, and the junction held 9 bases outside the gene matches. CDR3 size: 16 residues. Germline V lookup: CDR1 KGHDR, CDR2 SFDVKD. The CDR3 DNA sequence: TGTGCCACCAGTGATCCCACCGGGACAGGGTCTTATGGCTACACCTTC. It is translated as CATSDPTGTGSYGYTF.

This clone was recorded a few times. CDR3 coding DNA: TGTGCCAGCTCACCCCAACAGGGGGCTGGGGGGCAGCCCCAGCATTTT. Protein sequence: CASSPQQGAGGQPQHF. The chain combines TRBV18 with TRBJ1-5, with 9 bases matching TRBD1. CDR1 KGHSH and CDR2 LQKENI come from the germline V gene. This CDR3 is built from 16 residues. V was pared by 3 bases and J by 7 bases, with 10 bases of the junction left unmatched.

This chain uses TRBV28 with TRBJ2-7; TRBD2 agrees at 11 bases. V trimming: 8 bases; J trimming: 6 bases; junction bases outside the gene matches: 6. Germline CDR1 and CDR2: MDHEN and SYDVKM. The length of the CDR3 is 13 residues. CDR3 sequence (DNA): TGTGCCAGCGGTGAACTAGCGGGAGTCGAGCAGTACTTC. This sequence encodes CASGELAGVEQYF.

The J gene is TRBJ2-1, the V gene TRBV28, with 10 bases matching TRBD2. V lost 6 bases, J lost 7 bases, and 15 bases stayed unmatched. Per germline, CDR1 MDHEN and CDR2 SYDVKM. The CDR3 sequence is 17 residues long. DNA of the CDR3: TGTGCCAGCAGCCCCCTAGATTTTAGCGGGAGGACGAATGAGCAGTTCTTC. It is translated as CASSPLDFSGRTNEQFF.

The V call is TRBV7-3, the J call TRBJ2-5, with 10 bases that match TRBD2. CDR1 SGHTA and CDR2 FQGTGA come from the germline V gene. Losses at the gene ends were 5 bases for V and 5 bases for J; bases not matched to a gene: 8. The CDR3 spans 15 residues. In DNA form, the CDR3 reads TGTGCCAGCAGCCCTAGCGGGAGTATTTCCGAGACCCAGTACTTC. This encodes CASSPSGSISETQYF. Based on the CDR3 plus reference TRBV7-3 and TRBJ2-5, the full variable domain is GAGVSQTPSNKVTEKGKYVELRCDPISGHTALYWYRQSLGQGPEFLIYFQGTGAADDSGLPNDRFFAVRPEGSVSTLKIQRTERGDSAVYLCASSPSGSISETQYFGPGTRLLVL.

V and J are TRBV13 and TRBJ1-1; D unresolved. V lost 5 bases to trimming and J lost 5 bases, with 18 bases between them. The germline gives CDR1 PRHDT, CDR2 FYEKMQ (reference sequence). There are 15 residues in the CDR3. The DNA for the CDR3 is TGTGCCAGCAGCGTACCCTCAAGGCGGAATACTGAAGCTTTCTTT. It is translated as CASSVPSRRNTEAFF.

The gene calls are TRBV9 and TRBJ2-1, with 10 bases identical to TRBD2. This CDR3 has 20 residues. Germline assignment: CDR1 SGDLS and CDR2 YYNGEE. J gave up 8 bases and V 0 bases, and 20 bases lay outside the gene matches. Here the CDR3 DNA reads TGTGCCAGCAGCGTAGCTCCGGGGAGGCTCGGGACTAGCGAACTAGATGAGCAGTTCTTC. Its translation: CASSVAPGRLGTSELDEQFF.

This chain uses TRBV4-3 with TRBJ2-3, with 9 positions matching TRBD2. V lost 4 bases and J lost 2; bases outside the gene matches: 19. The CDR3 has 20 amino acids. Germline CDR1 LGHNA, CDR2 YSLEER. This chain's CDR3 is CASSLESSRGGRFYTDTQYF. DNA of the CDR3: TGCGCCAGCAGCCTCGAGTCTTCGCGGGGGGGCCGTTTTTACACAGATACGCAGTATTTT.

This clone was observed once. The rearrangement uses TRBV27 and TRBJ1-6; D is undetermined. Per germline, CDR1 MNHEY and CDR2 SMNVEV (reference sequence). The CDR3 spans 15 residues. The V and J ends lost 2 bases and 0 bases respectively, with 5 bases between them. In DNA form, the CDR3 reads TGTGCCAGCAGTTTAGAGCCCTCCTATAATTCACCCCTCCACTTT. Amino acid sequence: CASSLEPSYNSPLHF.

The chain uses TRBV13 and TRBJ1-2; perhaps TRBD1 as D (5 bases). This CDR3 contains 13 residues. Trimming took off 7 bases at V and 3 bases at J, with 12 bases between the two ends. Germline loops: CDR1 PRHDT, CDR2 FYEKMQ (reference sequence). The CDR3 sequence is CASTAGTDYGYTF. Here the CDR3 DNA reads TGTGCCAGCACGGCGGGGACGGACTATGGCTACACCTTC.

The CDR3 DNA follows: TGCAGTGCTAGTCGGGAGGGGGGCAGGAGGCATCAGCCCCAGCATTTT. Translating gives CSASREGGRRHQPQHF. This sequence joins TRBV20-1 and TRBJ1-5, with TRBD1 as a possible D gene (6 bases). The CDR3 is 16 residues long. Trimming left V 3 bases short and J 5 bases short, with 20 bases between. CDR1 is DFQATT, CDR2 SNEGSKA, per germline (reference sequence).

The chain employs TRBV7-3 and TRBJ1-2; 10 bases align to TRBD1. CDR3 length: 16 amino acids. CDR1 and CDR2 from the germline V gene are SGHTA and FQGTGA. With 5 bases clipped from V and 2 bases from J, the junction kept 8 bases outside the gene matches. The CDR3 is CASSSTPGQGNYGYTF. In DNA form, the CDR3 reads TGTGCCAGCAGCAGCACCCCGGGACAGGGGAACTATGGCTACACCTTC.

This clone came up a few times. This chain connects TRBV27 to TRBJ1-2; no clear D gene. The CDR3 has 13 amino acids. Trimming removed 6 bases at V and 5 bases at J, with 13 bases between. Germline CDR1 is MNHEY and CDR2 is SMNVEV (reference sequence). In DNA, the CDR3 is TGTGCCAGCAGGGCTGGCCCCGCATATGGCTACACCTTC. Protein sequence: CASRAGPAYGYTF.

The chain has TRBV18 and TRBJ2-7; 7 nucleotides match TRBD2. This CDR3 has 15 amino acids. V trimming: 3 bases; J trimming: 0 bases; junction bases outside the gene matches: 5. Per the germline V gene, CDR1 is KGHSH and CDR2 is LQKENI. In DNA form, the CDR3 reads TGTGCCAGCTCACCTTCTAGCGGATCCTCCTACGAGCAGTACTTC. This codes for CASSPSSGSSYEQYF.

The chain combines TRBV7-9 with TRBJ2-7, with D possibly TRBD1 on 5 matching bases. This CDR3 is built from 16 residues. Germline loops: CDR1 SEHNR, CDR2 FQNEAQ (reference sequence). V gave up 2 bases and J gave up 3 bases, with 17 bases separating them. CDR3 region: CASSLSQGPSRYEQYF. The CDR3 DNA follows: TGTGCCAGCAGCTTATCCCAGGGCCCTTCGCGCTACGAGCAGTACTTC.

V gene TRBV6-6 combines with J gene TRBJ2-3; D may be TRBD2 (7 bases). CDR1 and CDR2 from the germline V gene are MNHNY and SVGAGI (reference sequence). V lost 11 bases and J lost 1, with 16 bases in between. This CDR3 region has 14 residues. The CDR3 region is CAGGGGRGTDTQYF. As DNA, the CDR3 is TGTGCCGGGGGAGGGGGTCGCGGCACAGATACGCAGTATTTT.